This record covers a single T cell receptor beta chain. Its target is not known. Mismatch with germline at one junction end may stem from a read error. The data originate from a study of cytomegalovirus exposure and HLA in healthy donors. Background on the study: Genotyping of under 500 donors showed that around 85% belonged to the Caucasian-associated ancestry cluster. Overall study findings and caveats: On later analysis, the bulk of CMV-associated TCR beta chains appeared to be HLA-restricted.

Researchers ran the PCR with 60 Vbeta and 13 Jbeta primers. The table came from immunoSEQ multiplex PCR; TCRdb's copy has only in-frame clones and leaves some out. This table holds tens of thousands of clones. CDR1 is SGHAT, CDR2 FQNNGV, per germline. This CDR3 has 13 amino acids. V is TRBV11-2 and J is TRBJ1-2, with D possibly TRBD1 on 6 matching bases. The receptor was isolated from a woman aged 40 to 50 in good health and CMV-seropositive. The sequenced material came from PBMCs. This CDR3 is CASSSNGAGTTSF. The CDR3 DNA follows: TGTGCCAGCAGCTCCAACGGTGCAGGGACAACCTCCTTC.